A single sample is the source of the 18 T cell receptor beta chains below, sequenced in a study of T cells in Graves' hyperthyroidism and ophthalmopathy. TCR beta CDR3 regions were amplified from RNA. Primed by the HTBI set, a first-round RT-PCR was run on the TCR CDR3. TCRdb re-analysed the multiplex PCR reads in MiXCR, keeping a single row per CDR3 protein. This sample has about 96,000 distinct CDR3 sequences, with roughly 49% found just once. Specimen: blood. All receptors come from a woman aged 40-49 years with Graves' hyperthyroidism.

The V gene is TRBV29-1, the J gene TRBJ1-1; 8 nucleotides align to TRBD1. CDR1 SQVTM and CDR2 ANQGSEA come from the germline V gene. The CDR3 sequence is 13 residues long. The V and J ends lost 6 bases and 4 bases, in that order; junction bases with no gene match: 7. The CDR3: CSVADRVGTEAFF. The CDR3 bases are TGCAGCGTCGCGGACAGGGTGGGCACTGAAGCTTTCTTT.

This clonotype was recorded a few times. The CDR3 bases are TGTGCCAGCAGTGAAGGGGGGGGCTATCAGCCCCAGCATTTT. Translated, it gives CASSEGGGYQPQHF. The J gene is TRBJ1-5, the V gene TRBV6-5; D is possibly TRBD1 (6 bases). The CDR3 consists of 14 residues. Per the germline V gene, CDR1 is MNHEY and CDR2 is SVGAGI. The V and J ends lost 5 bases and 5 bases respectively, with 13 bases between them.

This clonotype was observed at least ten times. The chain is built from TRBV12-3 or TRBV12-4 and TRBJ1-6; possibly TRBD1 for D (5 bases). CDR3 length: 14 amino acids. The V end lost 2 bases, the J end lost 8 bases, and 10 bases lay between the germline ends. CDR3 sequence reads: CASSLWGVDSPLHF. CDR3 nucleotides: TGTGCCAGCAGTTTATGGGGGGTGGATTCACCCCTCCACTTT.

The V and J genes are TRBV20-1 and TRBJ2-7; 7 bases are a match to TRBD2. The germline gives CDR1 DFQATT, CDR2 SNEGSKA (reference sequence). The CDR3 runs 17 residues. V shed 1 base and J 2 bases; nucleotides not matched to a gene: 14. This chain's CDR3 is CSARGVSGRIYAYEQYF. The CDR3 region has the DNA TGCAGTGCTAGAGGGGTTAGCGGGCGCATTTATGCCTACGAGCAGTACTTC.

The V and J genes are TRBV29-1 and TRBJ1-2; TRBD1 aligns across 8 bases. The CDR3 runs 13 residues. Trimming took 6 bases from V and 8 from J; bases not matched to a gene: 11. Germline V CDR1 and CDR2: SQVTM, ANQGSEA. The CDR3: CSVSLGQGKGYTF. Written as DNA, the CDR3 is TGCAGCGTCAGCCTTGGACAGGGAAAAGGCTACACCTTC.

This sequence joins TRBV29-1 and TRBJ2-5; perhaps TRBD1 as D (6 bases). The germline V gene has CDR1 SQVTM and CDR2 ANQGSEA. The CDR3 has 14 amino acids. Trimming left V 7 bases short and J 1 base short, with 16 bases between. CDR3 nucleotide sequence: TGCAGCGGTACATCCGGACAGACCCAAGAGACCCAGTACTTC. Its translation: CSGTSGQTQETQYF.

As regards this clonotype: Relative to the germline gene, one junction end is altered; a read error may explain this. The V gene is TRBV12-5, the J gene TRBJ2-7; D could derive from TRBD1 or TRBD2 (5 bases each). This CDR3 spans 12 amino acids. Germline V gene lookup returns CDR1 LGHNT and CDR2 FRNRAP. As DNA, the CDR3 is TGTGCTAGTAGTTTGGGGGAACAGAATCAGTACTTC. Protein product: CASSLGEQNQYF.

The chain employs TRBV15 and TRBJ2-5; weak D call: TRBD1 (5 bases). The CDR3 spans 15 residues. Germline-derived CDR1 and CDR2 are LNHNV and YYDKDF (reference sequence). V was cut by 3 bases and J by 1 base, with 12 bases left in between. The CDR3 protein is CATSSMRQRQETQYF. CDR3 bases: TGTGCCACCAGCAGCATGAGACAGCGCCAAGAGACCCAGTACTTC.

This clonotype was observed at least ten times. The chain has TRBV7-2 and TRBJ2-2; D is unclear. The CDR3 covers 13 residues. Germline CDR1 and CDR2: SGHTA and FQGNSA. V was trimmed by 4 bases and J by 8 bases, leaving 11 bases between them. The CDR3 sequence: CASSSLSVGELFF. The CDR3 nucleotides read TGTGCCAGCAGCTCCCTCTCGGTAGGGGAGCTGTTTTTT.

The V and J genes are TRBV9 and TRBJ1-3; D remains unclear. V dropped 7 bases and J dropped 11 bases, with 28 bases sitting between them. The CDR3 is 16 amino acids. CDR1 is SGDLS and CDR2 is YYNGEE in the germline V gene. CDR3 sequence: CASSPSLGNSGNSIYF. The CDR3 nucleotides read TGTGCCAGCTCACCAAGTCTCGGCAACTCTGGGAACTCCATATATTTT.

With respect to this clonotype: A read error may explain this, as a much larger clone is one base away. The CDR3 sequence: CAGTHPPQETQYF. Written as DNA, the CDR3 is TGTGCCGGCACCCATCCCCCCCAAGAGACCCAGTACTTC. V usage is TRBV7-2 and J usage is TRBJ2-5; unclear D gene. Germline loops: CDR1 SGHTA, CDR2 FQGNSA. The CDR3 contains 13 residues. The germline V and J ends were trimmed by 11 bases and 1 base, with 14 bases remaining between them.

The J gene is TRBJ1-5, the V gene TRBV2, with D possibly being TRBD1 (6 bases). Germline CDR1 SNHLY, CDR2 FYNNEI. This CDR3 contains 14 residues. V dropped 2 bases and J dropped 7 bases, with 12 bases sitting between them. Here the CDR3 reads CASSERTAGQPQHF. The CDR3 nucleotides are TGTGCCAGCAGTGAACGGACAGCAGGGCAGCCCCAGCATTTT. The entire variable domain, with the rest obtained from reference TRBV2 and TRBJ1-5, is as follows: EPEVTQTPSHQVTQMGQEVILRCVPISNHLYFYWYRQILGQKVEFLVSFYNNEISEKSEIFDDQFSVERPDGSNFTLKIRSTKLEDSAMYFCASSERTAGQPQHFGDGTRLSIL.

A note on this clonotype: The conserved final phenylalanine or tryptophan is absent from the CDR3, which likely points to a read error. The chain links TRBV20-1 to TRBJ2-7; 8 positions match TRBD1. Germline V gives CDR1 DFQATT, CDR2 SNEGSKA (reference sequence). The CDR3 is 13 amino acids. V was clipped by 6 bases and J by 5 bases; unmatched bases: 9. CDR3 nucleotide sequence: TGCAGTGCCCGACAGGGGAGCCGGGACGAGCAGTACCTC. Its translation is CSARQGSRDEQYL.

In this sample, this clonotype turned up many times. The V gene is TRBV14, the J gene TRBJ1-1, with D perhaps matching TRBD1 (5 bases). This CDR3 has 16 residues. In germline, CDR1 is SGHDN, CDR2 FVKESK. Trimming shortened V by 0 bases and J by 5 bases, and 16 bases separated the two germline ends. The CDR3 spells CASSQELAAKGTEAFF. The CDR3 region has the DNA TGTGCCAGCAGCCAAGAGCTGGCGGCGAAGGGGACTGAAGCTTTCTTT.

This chain connects TRBV12-3 or TRBV12-4 to TRBJ2-2, with 7 nucleotides matching TRBD1. The ends lost 7 bases at V and 6 bases at J; junction bases unmatched: 14. CDR3 length: 16 amino acids. This chain's CDR3 is CASTYWTGDVSGELFF. The CDR3 nucleotides are TGTGCCAGCACCTATTGGACAGGTGACGTTTCCGGGGAGCTGTTTTTT.

Comment on this clonotype: Relative to the germline gene, one junction end is altered; a read error may explain this. The chain links TRBV12-3 or TRBV12-4 to TRBJ2-5; D might be TRBD1 (6 bases). The CDR3 is made up of 9 amino acids. In DNA, the CDR3 is TGTGCCAGCAGTTTGGTAGGGGGCTTC. The encoded protein is CASSLVGGF.

This chain joins TRBV10-1 and TRBJ2-3; tentative D call: TRBD2 (6 bases). V dropped 2 bases and J dropped 4 bases, with 16 bases sitting between them. The CDR3 is 16 residues long. Germline loops: CDR1 WNHNN, CDR2 SYGVQD (reference sequence). CDR3 residues: CASSEGSGRRSDTQYF. For the CDR3, the DNA is TGCGCCAGCAGTGAGGGCAGCGGGCGCAGGTCAGATACGCAGTATTTT.

This clonotype was picked up a small number of times. The chain is built from TRBV6-5 and TRBJ2-7; 7 bases are a match to TRBD1. This CDR3 contains 15 residues. The germline V gene encodes CDR1 MNHEY and CDR2 SVGAGI. V lost 0 bases, J lost 3 bases, and 5 bases stayed unmatched. The CDR3 is CASSYSYRGNYEQYF. CDR3 sequence (DNA): TGTGCCAGCAGTTACTCGTACAGGGGAAACTACGAGCAGTACTTC.